The rows below give T cell receptor beta chains drawn from one sample of a study of cytomegalovirus exposure and HLA in healthy donors. Clones were read by immunoSEQ multiplex PCR, and TCRdb kept only the in-frame ones, dropping some. The profile covers approximately 260,000 clones, with around 90% appearing a single time and about 1.7% taken by the ten largest. The sequencing input was PBMCs. Receptor source: a girl aged 2 to 10 in good health and CMV-seronegative. The CDR3 runs from the conserved cysteine through the conserved F or W. Fields, in order: D gene, V gene, J gene, clone size, CDR3 DNA, CDR3 protein. D genes are given only for firm matches. Only some rows state a clone size, as once, few, many or a class for expanded clones.

.,TRBV6-1,TRBJ2-2,once,TGTGCCAGCAGTGAATATAGGACTTCGACCGGGGAGCTGTTTTTT,CASSEYRTSTGELFF
.,TRBV30,TRBJ1-1,.,TGTAGTATAGGGGCGAGCACTGAAGCTTTCTTT,CSIGASTEAFF
.,TRBV19,TRBJ1-2,.,TGTGCCAGTAGTCCCGGGATCAACTATGGCTACACCTTC,CASSPGINYGYTF
TRBD1,TRBV12-5,TRBJ2-1,.,TGTGCTAGTGGTTCCGGGACAGCCTACAATGAGCAGTTCTTC,CASGSGTAYNEQFF
.,TRBV19,TRBJ2-1,.,TGTGCCAGTAGTGTCGGAGGGAGGAACAATGAGCAGTTCTTC,CASSVGGRNNEQFF
.,TRBV5-1,TRBJ1-1,.,TGCGCCAGCAGCGGGGGGACGAACACTGAAGCTTTCTTT,CASSGGTNTEAFF
.,TRBV18,TRBJ2-1,.,TGTGCCAGCCCAAAAAGGCTAACGGAGCCCTACAATGAGCAGTTCTTC,CASPKRLTEPYNEQFF
.,TRBV4-2,TRBJ2-1,.,TGTGCCAGCAGCCAAGGAGTGATTGAGCAGTTCTTC,CASSQGVIEQFF
TRBD1,TRBV2,TRBJ1-1,once,TGTGCCAGCGCACGGACAGGACCGGGGACTGAAGCTTTCTTT,CASARTGPGTEAFF
.,TRBV6-5,TRBJ1-1,.,TGTGCCAGCAGTGTAGAGATGAACACTGAAGCTTTCTTT,CASSVEMNTEAFF
TRBD2,TRBV10-3,TRBJ2-3,.,TGTGCCATCAGTGAGTCGCGGCGGGAGGGCCAGTCAGATACGCAGTATTTT,CAISESRREGQSDTQYF
.,TRBV10-2,TRBJ1-6,once,TGCGCCAGCAGTGATACAGCTTATAATTCACCCCTCCACTTT,CASSDTAYNSPLHF
.,TRBV6-5,TRBJ1-4,.,TGTGCCAGCAGCCCCTATTTGAAAGAGAGCGAAAAACTGTTTTTT,CASSPYLKESEKLFF
.,TRBV5-6,TRBJ1-5,.,TGTGCCAGCGGAGCTTGGGTCGGGGGTAGCAATCAGCCCCAGCATTTT,CASGAWVGGSNQPQHF
TRBD2,TRBV5-4,TRBJ2-7,.,TGTGCCAGCAGCGGCGGGACTACCTACGAGCAGTACTTC,CASSGGTTYEQYF
.,TRBV11-2,TRBJ1-2,.,TGTGCCAGCAGCTCCATGAACTATGGCTACACCTTC,CASSSMNYGYTF